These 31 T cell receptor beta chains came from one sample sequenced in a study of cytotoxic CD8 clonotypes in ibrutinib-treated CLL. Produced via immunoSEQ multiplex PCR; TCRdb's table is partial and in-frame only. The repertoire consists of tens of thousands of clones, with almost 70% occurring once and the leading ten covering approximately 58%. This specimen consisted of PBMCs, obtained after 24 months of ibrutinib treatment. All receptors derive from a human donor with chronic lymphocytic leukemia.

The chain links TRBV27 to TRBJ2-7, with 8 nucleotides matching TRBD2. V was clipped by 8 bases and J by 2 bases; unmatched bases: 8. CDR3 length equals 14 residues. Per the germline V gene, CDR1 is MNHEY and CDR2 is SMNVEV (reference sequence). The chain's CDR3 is CASGRGGGTYEQYF. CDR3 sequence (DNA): TGTGCCAGCGGGAGGGGCGGGGGGACCTACGAGCAGTACTTC.

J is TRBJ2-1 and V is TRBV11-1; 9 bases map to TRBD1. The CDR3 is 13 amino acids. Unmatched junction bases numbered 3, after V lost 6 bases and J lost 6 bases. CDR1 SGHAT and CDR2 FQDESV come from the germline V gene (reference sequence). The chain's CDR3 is CASRSTGGNEQFF. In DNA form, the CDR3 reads TGTGCCAGCAGGTCGACAGGGGGCAATGAGCAGTTCTTC.

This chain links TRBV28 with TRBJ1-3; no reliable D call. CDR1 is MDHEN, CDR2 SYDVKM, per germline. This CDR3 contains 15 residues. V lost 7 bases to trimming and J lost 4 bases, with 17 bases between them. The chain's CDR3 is CASNRGGPRGNTIYF. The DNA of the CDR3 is TGTGCCAGCAATAGAGGAGGCCCTCGGGGAAACACCATATATTTT.

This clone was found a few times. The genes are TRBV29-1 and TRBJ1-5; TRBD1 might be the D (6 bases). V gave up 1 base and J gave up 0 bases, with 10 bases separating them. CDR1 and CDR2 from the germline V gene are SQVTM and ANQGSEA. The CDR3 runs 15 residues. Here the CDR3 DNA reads TGCAGCGTTGAAGGGACAGTATATAGCAATCAGCCCCAGCATTTT. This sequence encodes CSVEGTVYSNQPQHF.

CDR3 region: CASSPGPYYGYTF. CDR3 DNA sequence: TGTGCCAGCAGTCCTGGGCCATACTATGGCTACACCTTC. V is TRBV28 and J is TRBJ1-2; D ambiguous. Germline lookup yields CDR1 MDHEN and CDR2 SYDVKM. V shed 5 bases and J shed 3 bases, with 10 bases lying between them. The CDR3 is 13 amino acids.

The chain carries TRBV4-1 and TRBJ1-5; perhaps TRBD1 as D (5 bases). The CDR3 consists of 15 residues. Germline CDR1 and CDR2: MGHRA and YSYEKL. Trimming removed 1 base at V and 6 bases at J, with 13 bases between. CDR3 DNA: TGCGCCAGCAGCCAAGCAAAGGGGTTAAGTCAGCCCCAGCATTTT. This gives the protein CASSQAKGLSQPQHF.

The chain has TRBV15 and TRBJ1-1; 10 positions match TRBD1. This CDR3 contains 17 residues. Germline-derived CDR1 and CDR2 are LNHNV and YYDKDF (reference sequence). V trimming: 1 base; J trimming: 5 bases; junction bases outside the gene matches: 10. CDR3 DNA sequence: TGTGCCACCAGCAGAGGACAGGGGGCGATAGGAGGAACTGAAGCTTTCTTT. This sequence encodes CATSRGQGAIGGTEAFF.

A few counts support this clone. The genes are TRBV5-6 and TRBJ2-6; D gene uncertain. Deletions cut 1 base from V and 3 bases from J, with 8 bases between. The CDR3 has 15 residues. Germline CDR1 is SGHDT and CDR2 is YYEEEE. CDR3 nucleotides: TGTGCCAGCAGCTTGAGTTTAGGTGGGGCCAACGTCCTGACTTTC. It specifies CASSLSLGGANVLTF.

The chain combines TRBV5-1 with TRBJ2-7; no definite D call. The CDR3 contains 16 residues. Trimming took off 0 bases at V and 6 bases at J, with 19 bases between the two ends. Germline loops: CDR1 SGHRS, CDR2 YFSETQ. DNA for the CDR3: TGCGCCAGCAGCTTGGCCGGAAGGGCCCGTACGGGCGAGCAGTACTTC. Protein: CASSLAGRARTGEQYF.

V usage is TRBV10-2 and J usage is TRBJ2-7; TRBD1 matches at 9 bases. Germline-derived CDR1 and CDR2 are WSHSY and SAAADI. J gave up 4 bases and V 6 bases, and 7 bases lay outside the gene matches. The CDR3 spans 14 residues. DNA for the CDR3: TGCGCCAGCAGCGGACAGGGGAGGATGTACGAGCAGTACTTC. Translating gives CASSGQGRMYEQYF.

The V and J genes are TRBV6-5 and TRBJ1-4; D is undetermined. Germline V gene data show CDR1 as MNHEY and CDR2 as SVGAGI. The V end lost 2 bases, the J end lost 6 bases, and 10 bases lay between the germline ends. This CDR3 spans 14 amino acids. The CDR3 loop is CASSYRAGDEKLFF. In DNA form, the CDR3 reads TGTGCCAGCAGTTACAGGGCCGGGGATGAAAAACTGTTTTTT.

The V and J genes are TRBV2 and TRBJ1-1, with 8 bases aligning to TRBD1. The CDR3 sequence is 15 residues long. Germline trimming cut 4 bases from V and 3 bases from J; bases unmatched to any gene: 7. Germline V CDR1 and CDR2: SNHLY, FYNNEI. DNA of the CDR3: TGTGCCAGCAGTGTTGGACAGGGTCTGTACACTGAAGCTTTCTTT. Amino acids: CASSVGQGLYTEAFF.

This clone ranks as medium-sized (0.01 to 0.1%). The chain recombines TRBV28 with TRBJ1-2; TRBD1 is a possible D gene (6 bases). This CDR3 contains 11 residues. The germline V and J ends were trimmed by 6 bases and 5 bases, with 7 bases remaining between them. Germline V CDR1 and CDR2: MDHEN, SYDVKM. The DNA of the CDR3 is TGTGCCAGCAGCAGGGGATATGGCTACACCTTC. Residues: CASSRGYGYTF.

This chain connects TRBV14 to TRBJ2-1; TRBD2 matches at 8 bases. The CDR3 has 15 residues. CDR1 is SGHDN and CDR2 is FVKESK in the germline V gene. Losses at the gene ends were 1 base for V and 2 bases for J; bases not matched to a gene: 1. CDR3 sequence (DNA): TGTGCCAGCAGCCAAGCCGGGGGGGCCTACAATGAGCAGTTCTTC. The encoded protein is CASSQAGGAYNEQFF.

The CDR3: CASRRPAGVAFEQFF. The CDR3 DNA reads TGTGCCAGCAGAAGACCCGCGGGGGTAGCCTTTGAGCAGTTCTTC. The chain links TRBV6-1 to TRBJ2-1; 7 bases fit TRBD2. Germline loops: CDR1 MNHNS, CDR2 SASEGT. The CDR3 has 15 residues. With 6 bases clipped from V and 9 bases from J, the junction kept 14 bases outside the gene matches.

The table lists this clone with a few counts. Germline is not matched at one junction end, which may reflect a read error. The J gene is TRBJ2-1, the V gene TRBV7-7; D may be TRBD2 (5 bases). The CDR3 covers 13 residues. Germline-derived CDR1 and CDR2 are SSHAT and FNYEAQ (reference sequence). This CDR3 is CASSLAGSNEQFF. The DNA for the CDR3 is TGTGCTAGCAGCTTGGCGGGCAGCAATGAGCAGTTCTTC.

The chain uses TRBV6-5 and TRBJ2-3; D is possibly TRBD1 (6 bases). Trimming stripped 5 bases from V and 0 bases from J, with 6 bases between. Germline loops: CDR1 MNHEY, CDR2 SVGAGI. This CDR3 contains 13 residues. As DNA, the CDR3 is TGTGCCAGCAGTGACAGGAGCACAGATACGCAGTATTTT. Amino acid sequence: CASSDRSTDTQYF.

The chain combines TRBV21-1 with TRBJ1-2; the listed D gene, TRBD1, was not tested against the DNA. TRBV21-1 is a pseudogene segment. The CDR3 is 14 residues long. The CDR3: CASSTQGFLRGYTF. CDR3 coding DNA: TGTGCCAGCAGCACACAGGGGTTCTTAAGAGGCTACACCTTC.

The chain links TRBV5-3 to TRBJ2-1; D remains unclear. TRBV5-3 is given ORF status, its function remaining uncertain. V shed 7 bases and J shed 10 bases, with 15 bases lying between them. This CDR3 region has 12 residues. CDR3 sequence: CARVVRGTEQFF. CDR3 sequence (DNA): TGTGCCAGAGTCGTTAGAGGCACAGAGCAGTTCTTC.

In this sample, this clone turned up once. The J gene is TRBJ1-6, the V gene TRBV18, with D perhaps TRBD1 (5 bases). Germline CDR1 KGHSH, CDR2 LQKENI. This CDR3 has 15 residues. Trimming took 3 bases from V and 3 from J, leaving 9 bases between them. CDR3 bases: TGTGCCAGCTCACCGACAGCGAACTATAATTCACCCCTCCACTTT. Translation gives CASSPTANYNSPLHF.

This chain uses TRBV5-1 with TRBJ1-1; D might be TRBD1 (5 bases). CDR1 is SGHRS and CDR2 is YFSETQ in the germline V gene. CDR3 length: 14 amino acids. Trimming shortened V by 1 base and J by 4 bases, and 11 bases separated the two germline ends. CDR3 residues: CASSLLGVATEAFF. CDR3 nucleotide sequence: TGCGCCAGCAGCTTGTTGGGGGTTGCCACTGAAGCTTTCTTT.

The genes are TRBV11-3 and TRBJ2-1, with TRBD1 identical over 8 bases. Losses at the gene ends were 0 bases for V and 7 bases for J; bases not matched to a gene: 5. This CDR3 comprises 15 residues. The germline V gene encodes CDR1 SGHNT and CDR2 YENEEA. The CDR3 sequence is CASSLDDRGTNEQFF. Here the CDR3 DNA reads TGTGCCAGCAGCTTAGATGACAGGGGAACAAATGAGCAGTTCTTC.

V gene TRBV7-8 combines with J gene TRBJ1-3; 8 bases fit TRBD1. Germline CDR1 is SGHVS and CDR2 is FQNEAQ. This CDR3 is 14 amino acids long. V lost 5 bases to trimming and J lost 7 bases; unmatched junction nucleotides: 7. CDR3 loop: CASSNLQGANTIYF. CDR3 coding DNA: TGTGCCAGCAGCAATCTTCAGGGGGCGAACACCATATATTTT.

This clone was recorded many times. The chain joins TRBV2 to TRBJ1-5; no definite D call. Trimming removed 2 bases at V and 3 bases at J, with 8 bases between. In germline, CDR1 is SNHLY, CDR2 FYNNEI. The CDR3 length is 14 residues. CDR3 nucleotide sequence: TGTGCCAGCAGTGAAACCGGGTTCAATCAGCCCCAGCATTTT. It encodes CASSETGFNQPQHF.

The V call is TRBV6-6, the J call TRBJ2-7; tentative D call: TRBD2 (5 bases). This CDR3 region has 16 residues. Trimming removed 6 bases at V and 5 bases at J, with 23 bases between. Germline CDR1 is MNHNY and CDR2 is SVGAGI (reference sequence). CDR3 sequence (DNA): TGTGCCAGCAGCGGAGGAAGGTCGGCGGGTCTCGACGAGCAGTACTTC. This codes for CASSGGRSAGLDEQYF.

The CDR3 DNA reads TGTGCCAGCAGCCCTCACAGGGCTAATAATTCACCCCTCCACTTT. Protein product: CASSPHRANNSPLHF. The rearrangement uses TRBV9 and TRBJ1-6; D is possibly TRBD1 (6 bases). The CDR3 has 15 amino acids. V lost 4 bases to trimming and J lost 5 bases, with 13 bases between them. Germline values: CDR1 SGDLS, CDR2 YYNGEE.

DNA for the CDR3: TGTGCCAGCAGCTTAGTAAGGTGGAGGGGCGAGCAGTTCTTC. This codes for CASSLVRWRGEQFF. The chain has TRBV11-2 and TRBJ2-1; tentative D call: TRBD2 (6 bases). The germline CDR1 and CDR2 sequences are SGHAT and FQNNGV. The CDR3 extends over 14 amino acids. The V end was cut by 1 base, the J end by 10 bases, with 14 bases between. Variable domain in full (rest from reference TRBV11-2 and TRBJ2-1): EAGVAQSPRYKIIEKRQSVAFWCNPISGHATLYWYQQILGQGPKLLIQFQNNGVVDDSQLPKDRFSAERLKGVDSTLKIQPAKLEDSAVYLCASSLVRWRGEQFFGPGTRLTVL.

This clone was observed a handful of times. CDR3 DNA: TGTGCCAGCAGTACCTCGACAGGGGGTAATCAGCCCCAGCATTTT. This encodes CASSTSTGGNQPQHF. The chain joins TRBV6-6 to TRBJ1-5; 9 nucleotides align to TRBD1. The germline V gene has CDR1 MNHNY and CDR2 SVGAGI (reference sequence). The CDR3 has 15 amino acids. Trimming removed 5 bases from V and 4 bases from J; junction bases left unmatched: 6.

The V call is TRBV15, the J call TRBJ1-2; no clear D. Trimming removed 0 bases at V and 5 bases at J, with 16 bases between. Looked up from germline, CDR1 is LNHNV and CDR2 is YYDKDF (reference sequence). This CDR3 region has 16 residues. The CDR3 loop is CATSRDSAGLGYGYTF. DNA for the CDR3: TGTGCCACCAGCAGAGATTCCGCGGGTTTAGGGTATGGCTACACCTTC.

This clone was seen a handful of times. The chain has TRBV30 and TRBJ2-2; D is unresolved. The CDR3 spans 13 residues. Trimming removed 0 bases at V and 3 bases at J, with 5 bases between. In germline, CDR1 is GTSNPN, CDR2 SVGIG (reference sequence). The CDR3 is CAWSVGDTGELFF. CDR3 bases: TGTGCCTGGAGTGTAGGTGACACCGGGGAGCTGTTTTTT.

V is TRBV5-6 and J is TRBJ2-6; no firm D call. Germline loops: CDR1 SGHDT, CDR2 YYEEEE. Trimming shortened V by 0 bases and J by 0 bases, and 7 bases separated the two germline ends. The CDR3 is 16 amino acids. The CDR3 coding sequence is TGTGCCAGCAGCTTGGGTGTCACCTCTGGGGCCAACGTCCTGACTTTC. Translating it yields CASSLGVTSGANVLTF.